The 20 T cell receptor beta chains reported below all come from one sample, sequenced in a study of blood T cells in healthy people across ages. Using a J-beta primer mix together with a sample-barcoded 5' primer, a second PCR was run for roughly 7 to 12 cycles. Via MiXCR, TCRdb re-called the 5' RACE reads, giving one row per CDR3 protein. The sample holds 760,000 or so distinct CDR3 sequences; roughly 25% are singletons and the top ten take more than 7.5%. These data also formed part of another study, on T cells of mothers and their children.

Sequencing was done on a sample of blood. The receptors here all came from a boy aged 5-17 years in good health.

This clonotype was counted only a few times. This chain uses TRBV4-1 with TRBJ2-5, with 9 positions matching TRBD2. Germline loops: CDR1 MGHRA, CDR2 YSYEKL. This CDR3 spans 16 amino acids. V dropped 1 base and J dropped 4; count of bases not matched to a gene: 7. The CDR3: CASSQGGTSRRETQYF. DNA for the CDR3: TGCGCCAGCAGCCAAGGAGGGACTAGCAGAAGAGAGACCCAGTACTTC.

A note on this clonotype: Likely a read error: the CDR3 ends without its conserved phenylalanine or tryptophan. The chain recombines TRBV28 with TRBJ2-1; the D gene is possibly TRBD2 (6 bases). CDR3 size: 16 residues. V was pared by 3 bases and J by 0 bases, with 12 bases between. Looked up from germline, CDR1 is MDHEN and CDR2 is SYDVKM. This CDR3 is CASSLATGVSYNEQFS. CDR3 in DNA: TGTGCCAGCAGTTTGGCGACGGGAGTCTCCTACAATGAGCAGTTCTCC.

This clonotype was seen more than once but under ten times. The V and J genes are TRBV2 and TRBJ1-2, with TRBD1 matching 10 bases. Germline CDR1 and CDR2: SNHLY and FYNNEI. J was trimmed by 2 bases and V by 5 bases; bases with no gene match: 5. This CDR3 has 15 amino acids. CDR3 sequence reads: CASSPGQGLNYGYTF. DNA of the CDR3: TGTGCCAGCAGTCCGGGACAGGGGCTCAACTATGGCTACACCTTC. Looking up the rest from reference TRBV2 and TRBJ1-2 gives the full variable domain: EPEVTQTPSHQVTQMGQEVILRCVPISNHLYFYWYRQILGQKVEFLVSFYNNEISEKSEIFDDQFSVERPDGSNFTLKIRSTKLEDSAMYFCASSPGQGLNYGYTFGSGTRLTVV.

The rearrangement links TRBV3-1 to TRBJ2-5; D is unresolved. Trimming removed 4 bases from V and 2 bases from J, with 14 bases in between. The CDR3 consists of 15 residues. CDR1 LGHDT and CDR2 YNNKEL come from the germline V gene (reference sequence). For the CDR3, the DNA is TGTGCCAGCAGCCCCGGTACAGTAAAGCAAGAGACCCAGTACTTC. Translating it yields CASSPGTVKQETQYF.

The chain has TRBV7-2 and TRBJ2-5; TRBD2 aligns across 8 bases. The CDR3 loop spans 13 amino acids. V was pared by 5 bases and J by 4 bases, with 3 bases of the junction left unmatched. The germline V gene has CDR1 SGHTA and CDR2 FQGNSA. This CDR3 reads CASSETSAETQYF. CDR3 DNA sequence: TGTGCCAGCAGCGAGACTAGCGCAGAGACCCAGTACTTC.

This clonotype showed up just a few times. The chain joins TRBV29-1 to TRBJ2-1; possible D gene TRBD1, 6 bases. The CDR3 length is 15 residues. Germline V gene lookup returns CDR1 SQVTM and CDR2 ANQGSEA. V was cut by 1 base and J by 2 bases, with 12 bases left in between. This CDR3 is CSVEAGAGTYNEQFF. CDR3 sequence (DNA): TGCAGCGTTGAAGCAGGGGCCGGGACCTACAATGAGCAGTTCTTC.

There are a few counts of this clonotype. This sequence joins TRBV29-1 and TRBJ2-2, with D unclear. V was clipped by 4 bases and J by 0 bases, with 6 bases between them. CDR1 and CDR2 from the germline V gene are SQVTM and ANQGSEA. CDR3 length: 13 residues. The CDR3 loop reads CSVGPPNTGELFF. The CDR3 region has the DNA TGCAGCGTTGGTCCCCCGAACACCGGGGAGCTGTTTTTT.

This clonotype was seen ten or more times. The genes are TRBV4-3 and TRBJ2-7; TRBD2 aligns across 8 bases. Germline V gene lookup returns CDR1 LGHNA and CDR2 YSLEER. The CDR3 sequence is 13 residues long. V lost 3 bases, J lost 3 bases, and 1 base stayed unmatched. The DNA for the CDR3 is TGCGCCAGCAGCCAGAGCGGGGGCTACGAGCAGTACTTC. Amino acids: CASSQSGGYEQYF.

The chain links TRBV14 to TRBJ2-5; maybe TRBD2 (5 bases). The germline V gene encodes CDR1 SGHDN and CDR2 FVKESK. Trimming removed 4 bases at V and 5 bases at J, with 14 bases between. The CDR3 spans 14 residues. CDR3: CASSRRGSGETQYF. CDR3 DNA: TGTGCCAGCAGCCGACGAGGGAGCGGTGAGACCCAGTACTTC.

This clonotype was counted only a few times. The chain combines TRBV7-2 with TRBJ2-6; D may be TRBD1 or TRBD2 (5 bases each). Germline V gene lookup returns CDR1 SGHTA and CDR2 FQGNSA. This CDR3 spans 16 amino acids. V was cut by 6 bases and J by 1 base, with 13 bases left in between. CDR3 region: CASRRGGVSGANVLTF. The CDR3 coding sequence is TGTGCCAGCAGGAGGGGTGGGGTGTCTGGGGCCAACGTCCTGACTTTC. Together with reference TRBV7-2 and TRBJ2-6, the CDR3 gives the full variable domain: GAGVSQSPSNKVTEKGKDVELRCDPISGHTALYWYRQSLGQGLEFLIYFQGNSAPDKSGLPSDRFSAERTGGSVSTLTIQRTQQEDSAVYLCASRRGGVSGANVLTFGAGSRLTVL.

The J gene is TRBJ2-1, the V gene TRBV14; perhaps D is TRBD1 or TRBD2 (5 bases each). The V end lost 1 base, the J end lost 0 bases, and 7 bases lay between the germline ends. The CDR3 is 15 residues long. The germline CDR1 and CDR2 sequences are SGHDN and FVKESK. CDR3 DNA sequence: TGTGCCAGCAGCCAAGTGAGGGGCTCCTACAATGAGCAGTTCTTC. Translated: CASSQVRGSYNEQFF.

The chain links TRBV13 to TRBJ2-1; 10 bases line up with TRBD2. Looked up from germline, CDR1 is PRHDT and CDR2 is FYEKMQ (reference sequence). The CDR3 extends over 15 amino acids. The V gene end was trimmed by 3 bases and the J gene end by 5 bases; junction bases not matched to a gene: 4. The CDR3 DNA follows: TGTGCCAGCAGCTTGGGGACTAGCGCTCACAATGAGCAGTTCTTC. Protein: CASSLGTSAHNEQFF.

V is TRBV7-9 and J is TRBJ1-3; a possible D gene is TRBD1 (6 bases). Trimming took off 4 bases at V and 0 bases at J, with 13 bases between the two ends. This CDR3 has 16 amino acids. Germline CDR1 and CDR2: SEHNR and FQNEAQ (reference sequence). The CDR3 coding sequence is TGTGCCAGCAGCTCCATCCAGGGGAGCTCTGGAAACACCATATATTTT. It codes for CASSSIQGSSGNTIYF. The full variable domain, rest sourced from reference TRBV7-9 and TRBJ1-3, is DTGVSQNPRHKITKRGQNVTFRCDPISEHNRLYWYRQTLGQGPEFLTYFQNEAQLEKSRLLSDRFSAERPKGSFSTLEIQRTEQGDSAMYLCASSSIQGSSGNTIYFGEGSWLTVV.

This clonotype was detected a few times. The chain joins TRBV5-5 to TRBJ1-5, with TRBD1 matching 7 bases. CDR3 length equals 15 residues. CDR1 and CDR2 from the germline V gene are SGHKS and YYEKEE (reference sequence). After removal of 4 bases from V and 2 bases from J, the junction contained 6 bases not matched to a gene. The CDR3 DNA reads TGTGCCAGCAGCGAGACAGGGCGTGGCAATCAGCCCCAGCATTTT. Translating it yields CASSETGRGNQPQHF. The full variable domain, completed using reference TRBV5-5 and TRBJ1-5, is DAGVTQSPTHLIKTRGQQVTLRCSPISGHKSVSWYQQVLGQGPQFIFQYYEKEERGRGNFPDRFSARQFPNYSSELNVNALLLGDSALYLCASSETGRGNQPQHFGDGTRLSIL.

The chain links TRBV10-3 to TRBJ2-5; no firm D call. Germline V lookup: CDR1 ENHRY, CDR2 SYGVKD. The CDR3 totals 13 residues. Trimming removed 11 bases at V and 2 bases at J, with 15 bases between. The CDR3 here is CAAQVEAQETQYF. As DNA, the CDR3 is TGTGCCGCCCAGGTCGAGGCGCAAGAGACCCAGTACTTC.

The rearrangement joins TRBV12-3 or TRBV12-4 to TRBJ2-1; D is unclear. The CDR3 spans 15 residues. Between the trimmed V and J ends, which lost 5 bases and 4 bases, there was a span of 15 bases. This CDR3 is CASSRSTLGYNEQFF. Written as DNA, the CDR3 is TGTGCCAGCAGTCGAAGCACCCTTGGGTACAATGAGCAGTTCTTC.

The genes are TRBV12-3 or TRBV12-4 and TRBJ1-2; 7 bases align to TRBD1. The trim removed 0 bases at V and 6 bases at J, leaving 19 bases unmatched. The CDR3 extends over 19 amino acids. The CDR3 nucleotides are TGTGCCAGCAGTTTAGCCGGGGGGGACAGCCCTCCTCAGGGGGATGGCTACACCTTC. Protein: CASSLAGGDSPPQGDGYTF.

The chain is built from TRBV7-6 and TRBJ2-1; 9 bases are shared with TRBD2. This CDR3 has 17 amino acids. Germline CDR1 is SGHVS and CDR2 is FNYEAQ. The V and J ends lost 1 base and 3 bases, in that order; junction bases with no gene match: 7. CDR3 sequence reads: CASSLERSGSIYNEQFF. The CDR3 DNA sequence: TGTGCCAGCAGCTTAGAGCGTAGCGGGAGTATCTACAATGAGCAGTTCTTC.

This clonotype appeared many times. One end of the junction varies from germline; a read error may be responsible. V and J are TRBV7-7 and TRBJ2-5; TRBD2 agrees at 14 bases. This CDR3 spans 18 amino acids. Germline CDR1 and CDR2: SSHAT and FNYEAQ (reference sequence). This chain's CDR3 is CASSPGTSGSPRQETQYF. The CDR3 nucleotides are TGTGCTAGCAGCCCGGGGACTAGCGGGAGCCCCCGCCAAGAGACCCAGTACTTC.

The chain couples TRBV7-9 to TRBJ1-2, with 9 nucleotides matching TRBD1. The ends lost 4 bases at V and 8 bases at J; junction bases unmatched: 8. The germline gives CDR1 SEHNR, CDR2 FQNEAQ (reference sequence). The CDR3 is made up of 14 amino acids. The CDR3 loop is CASSSTGGVKGYTF. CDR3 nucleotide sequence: TGTGCCAGCAGCTCCACAGGGGGCGTCAAGGGCTACACCTTC.